The clone carrying this T cell receptor beta chain was detected a few times. CDR3 length: 12 residues. J gave up 9 bases and V 6 bases, and 1 base lay outside the gene matches. Each CDR3 protein gets one entry after TCRdb re-called the RT-PCR reads with MiXCR. The data hold hundreds of thousands of distinct CDR3 sequences, with more than 13% observed a single time. The sequencing sample was made of memory CD4+ T cells from blood. The chain is built from TRBV12-3 or TRBV12-4 and TRBJ1-6; 8 bases fit TRBD1. This sequence was found in a female donor in good health, serving as a healthy control. The CDR3 nucleotides are TGTGCCAGCAGGACAGGGGTTTCACCCCTCCACTTT. This encodes CASRTGVSPLHF.